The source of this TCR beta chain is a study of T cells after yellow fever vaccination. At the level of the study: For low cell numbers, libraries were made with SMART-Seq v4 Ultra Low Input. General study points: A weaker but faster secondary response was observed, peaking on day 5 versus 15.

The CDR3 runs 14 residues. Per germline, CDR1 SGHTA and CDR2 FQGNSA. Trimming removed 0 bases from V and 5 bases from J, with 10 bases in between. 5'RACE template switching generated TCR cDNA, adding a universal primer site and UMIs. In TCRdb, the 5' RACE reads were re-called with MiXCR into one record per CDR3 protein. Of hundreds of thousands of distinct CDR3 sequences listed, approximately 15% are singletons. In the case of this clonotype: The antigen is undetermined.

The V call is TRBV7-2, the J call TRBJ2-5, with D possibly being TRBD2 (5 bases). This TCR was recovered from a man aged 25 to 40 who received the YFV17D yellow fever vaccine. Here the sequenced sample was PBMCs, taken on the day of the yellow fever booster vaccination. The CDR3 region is CASSLARERETQYF. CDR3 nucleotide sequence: TGTGCCAGCAGCTTAGCGAGGGAGCGTGAGACCCAGTACTTC. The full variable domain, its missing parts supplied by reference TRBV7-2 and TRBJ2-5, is GAGVSQSPSNKVTEKGKDVELRCDPISGHTALYWYRQSLGQGLEFLIYFQGNSAPDKSGLPSDRFSAERTGGSVSTLTIQRTQQEDSAVYLCASSLARERETQYFGPGTRLLVL.